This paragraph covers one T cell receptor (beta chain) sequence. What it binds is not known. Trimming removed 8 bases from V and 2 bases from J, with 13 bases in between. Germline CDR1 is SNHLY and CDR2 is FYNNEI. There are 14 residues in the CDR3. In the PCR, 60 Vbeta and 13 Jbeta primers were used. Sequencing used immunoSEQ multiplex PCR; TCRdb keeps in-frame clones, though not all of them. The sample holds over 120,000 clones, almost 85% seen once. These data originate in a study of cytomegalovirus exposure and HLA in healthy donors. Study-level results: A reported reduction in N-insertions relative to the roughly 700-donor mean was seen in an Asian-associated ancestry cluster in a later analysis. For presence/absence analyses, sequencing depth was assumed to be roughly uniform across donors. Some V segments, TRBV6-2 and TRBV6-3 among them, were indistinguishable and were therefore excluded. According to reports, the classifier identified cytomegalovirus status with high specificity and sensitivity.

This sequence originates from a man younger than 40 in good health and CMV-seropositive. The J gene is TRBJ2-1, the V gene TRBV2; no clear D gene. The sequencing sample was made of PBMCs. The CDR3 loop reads CASCVEQAYNEQFF. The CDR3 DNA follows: TGTGCCAGCTGTGTCGAGCAGGCCTACAATGAGCAGTTCTTC.